Listed here are 27 T cell receptor beta chains from one sample, sequenced in a study of spatial heterogeneity in lung cancer. Study-wide results and limits: One measure, the expanded intratumoral alpha and beta TCR count, tracked tumor mutation counts.

MiXCR was run by TCRdb on the 5' RACE reads, yielding one entry per CDR3 protein. Of several thousand distinct CDR3 sequences listed, roughly 8% are singletons. No antigens are known for them. Noted time point: sample taken at primary tumor resection. The sequencing here drew on lung tumor tissue, taken at surgery. The receptors come from a female donor with early-stage non-small cell lung cancer.

This clonotype was seen repeatedly, ten times or more. This chain connects TRBV6-4 to TRBJ2-1; 9 bases are a match to TRBD2. Per the germline V gene, CDR1 is MRHNA and CDR2 is SNTAGT. The CDR3 extends over 15 amino acids. The trim removed 3 bases at V and 7 bases at J, leaving 7 bases unmatched. CDR3 sequence (DNA): TGTGCCAGCAGTGAGGTAGGCCTAGCGGGAAATGAGCAGTTCTTC. Residues: CASSEVGLAGNEQFF.

This clonotype was seen repeatedly, ten times or more. The chain is built from TRBV28 and TRBJ2-3, with 7 bases that match TRBD2. Trimming at V came to 5 bases and at J to 4 bases, leaving 15 bases not matched to a gene. CDR1 and CDR2 from the germline V gene are MDHEN and SYDVKM. The CDR3 has 17 amino acids. The CDR3 sequence: CASSTPATGGRSDTQYF. The CDR3 DNA is TGTGCCAGCAGTACACCCGCGACGGGAGGTCGGTCAGATACGCAGTATTTT.

At least ten counts were recorded for this clonotype. The V call is TRBV12-3 or TRBV12-4, the J call TRBJ1-2; no reliable D call. The length of the CDR3 is 13 residues. Trimming cost V 1 base and J 4 bases, with 7 bases left between them. DNA of the CDR3: TGTGCCAGCAGTTTAGACCCAATCTATGGCTACACCTTC. Amino acids: CASSLDPIYGYTF.

There are many counts of this clonotype. V and J are TRBV27 and TRBJ1-1; D ambiguous. V was cut by 4 bases and J by 4 bases, with 10 bases left in between. CDR3 length: 13 residues. CDR1 MNHEY and CDR2 SMNVEV come from the germline V gene (reference sequence). CDR3 coding DNA: TGTGCCAGCAGTTCAAATTGGGGCACTGAAGCTTTCTTT. This sequence encodes CASSSNWGTEAFF.

A few counts support this clonotype. This chain links TRBV12-5 with TRBJ2-3, with 7 bases fitting TRBD2. The length of the CDR3 is 14 residues. V lost 3 bases to trimming and J lost 4 bases; unmatched junction nucleotides: 4. The germline CDR1 and CDR2 sequences are LGHNT and FRNRAP. Written as DNA, the CDR3 is TGTGCTAGTGGTTTAGGGACTACTGCAGATACGCAGTATTTT. Protein sequence: CASGLGTTADTQYF.

This clonotype was seen many times. The chain links TRBV20-1 to TRBJ1-2, with D possibly being TRBD1 (5 bases). V shed 6 bases and J shed 4 bases, with 12 bases lying between them. CDR1 DFQATT and CDR2 SNEGSKA come from the germline V gene (reference sequence). The CDR3 sequence is 12 residues long. In nucleotides, the CDR3 is TGCAGTGCCCTGGGGGGGGGCTATGGCTACACCTTC. Protein product: CSALGGGYGYTF.

This clonotype appeared many times. The CDR3, as DNA: TGCGCCAGCAGCCAAGATGCCGGGGTTGGCTACACCTTC. This codes for CASSQDAGVGYTF. This rearrangement joins TRBV4-1 to TRBJ1-2; D unclear. This CDR3 is built from 13 residues. The V and J ends lost 0 bases and 7 bases respectively, with 9 bases between them. Germline-derived CDR1 and CDR2 are MGHRA and YSYEKL.

By its share, this clonotype is medium-sized (0.01 to 0.1%). V is TRBV7-8 and J is TRBJ1-1; D gene ambiguous. Trimming took off 1 base at V and 4 bases at J, with 7 bases between the two ends. CDR1 is SGHVS and CDR2 is FQNEAQ in the germline V gene. The CDR3 has 13 amino acids. The CDR3 sequence is CASSLGGSTEAFF. The CDR3 DNA reads TGTGCCAGCAGCTTAGGAGGGTCCACTGAAGCTTTCTTT.

This chain connects TRBV7-3 to TRBJ2-4; 7 nucleotides match TRBD2. V gave up 1 base and J gave up 8 bases; unmatched junction bases: 2. This CDR3 is built from 13 residues. Germline CDR1 and CDR2: SGHTA and FQGTGA. CDR3 coding DNA: TGTGCCAGCAGCTTAAGGGAGGGAGACATTCAGTACTTC. Encoded protein: CASSLREGDIQYF.

This clonotype has at least ten counts. The chain carries TRBV24-1 and TRBJ2-5; possibly TRBD1 for D (5 bases). Trimming removed 9 bases from V and 4 bases from J, with 8 bases in between. CDR1 is KGHDR, CDR2 SFDVKD, per germline. The CDR3 covers 11 residues. CDR3: CATGASETQYF. CDR3 in DNA: TGTGCCACCGGGGCTTCAGAGACCCAGTACTTC.

This clonotype has ten or more counts. The chain has TRBV20-1 and TRBJ2-7; 10 positions match TRBD1. The V gene's germline CDR1 is DFQATT and CDR2 SNEGSKA (reference sequence). The CDR3 spans 13 residues. V shed 8 bases and J 8 bases; nucleotides not matched to a gene: 12. This CDR3 is CSPQDGQGDQQYF. The DNA of the CDR3 is TGCAGTCCTCAGGACGGACAGGGGGATCAGCAGTACTTC.

This clonotype was recorded many times. The chain's CDR3 is CASSPHTGGEETQYF. CDR3 nucleotide sequence: TGTGCCAGCAGCCCCCACACAGGGGGTGAAGAGACCCAGTACTTC. J is TRBJ2-5 and V is TRBV7-2, with 8 bases that match TRBD1. Trimming cost V 5 bases and J 3 bases; bases outside gene matches: 8. The CDR3 spans 15 residues. The V gene's germline CDR1 is SGHTA and CDR2 FQGNSA.

This clonotype was picked up many times. The V gene is TRBV18, the J gene TRBJ2-7; no reliable D call. This CDR3 contains 16 residues. The germline V and J ends were trimmed by 0 bases and 1 base, with 13 bases remaining between them. From germline, CDR1 is KGHSH and CDR2 LQKENI. The CDR3 bases are TGTGCCAGCTCACCACCTACGGCGGCCCATTCCTACGAGCAGTACGTC. Protein sequence: CASSPPTAAHSYEQYV.

This sequence joins TRBV7-2 and TRBJ2-3; the D is unclear. The CDR3 is 14 residues long. CDR1 and CDR2 (germline): SGHTA, FQGNSA. Trimming cost V 4 bases and J 4 bases, with 12 bases left between them. The chain's CDR3 is CASSSGPLPDTQYF. The CDR3 coding sequence is TGTGCCAGCAGCTCCGGCCCTCTGCCAGATACGCAGTATTTT.

This clonotype was detected ten times or more. The chain joins TRBV25-1 to TRBJ2-3; D is uncertain. Germline V gene data show CDR1 as MGHDK and CDR2 as SYGVNS. The CDR3 contains 14 residues. Deletions cut 2 bases from V and 0 bases from J, with 6 bases between. The CDR3: CASSEPHSTDTQYF. CDR3 nucleotides: TGTGCCAGCAGTGAACCCCACAGCACAGATACGCAGTATTTT.

In this sample, this clonotype is large. V usage is TRBV20-1 and J usage is TRBJ1-2, with 9 bases matching TRBD1. CDR1 is DFQATT and CDR2 is SNEGSKA in the germline V gene (reference sequence). Losses at the gene ends were 8 bases for V and 7 bases for J; bases not matched to a gene: 8. This CDR3 spans 12 amino acids. The CDR3: CSLHRGQGGYTF. CDR3 bases: TGCAGTCTTCACAGGGGGCAAGGTGGCTACACCTTC.

This clonotype rates as large. This chain uses TRBV20-1 with TRBJ2-2, with a tentative D call TRBD1 (5 bases). The CDR3 covers 15 residues. Germline V lookup: CDR1 DFQATT, CDR2 SNEGSKA (reference sequence). Trimming shortened V by 5 bases and J by 5 bases, and 18 bases separated the two germline ends. The CDR3 sequence: CSAELFDRQTGELFF. Here the CDR3 DNA reads TGCAGTGCTGAACTTTTCGACAGACAAACCGGGGAGCTGTTTTTT.

This clonotype has ten or more counts. This chain links TRBV5-1 with TRBJ2-1, with D perhaps matching TRBD1 or TRBD2 (5 bases each). Trimming took off 2 bases at V and 1 base at J, with 10 bases between the two ends. Germline lookup yields CDR1 SGHRS and CDR2 YFSETQ. This CDR3 region has 15 residues. CDR3 protein: CASSFGRESYNEQFF. CDR3 DNA: TGCGCCAGCAGCTTTGGCAGGGAGTCCTACAATGAGCAGTTCTTC.

This clonotype was observed many times. The chain carries TRBV30 and TRBJ2-7; D gene uncertain. Germline V gives CDR1 GTSNPN, CDR2 SVGIG (reference sequence). This CDR3 is 14 amino acids long. V was pared by 2 bases and J by 0 bases, with 11 bases between. CDR3 DNA sequence: TGTGCCTGGAGTCCTAACTACAGCTCCTACGAGCAGTACGTC. Protein product: CAWSPNYSSYEQYV.

This clonotype was seen at least ten times. V usage is TRBV24-1 and J usage is TRBJ2-3, with 12 bases identical to TRBD1. With 1 base clipped from V and 3 bases from J, the junction kept 13 bases outside the gene matches. Germline V gives CDR1 KGHDR, CDR2 SFDVKD. CDR3 length equals 20 residues. The CDR3 protein is CATSDFAGTGGVLATDTQYF. The CDR3 nucleotides read TGTGCCACCAGTGATTTCGCCGGGACAGGGGGCGTGTTGGCGACAGATACGCAGTATTTT.

This clonotype is large within its sample. The chain has TRBV9 and TRBJ2-3; 12 bases map to TRBD2. This CDR3 is 17 amino acids long. The J segment lost 0 bases and the V segment lost 4 bases, leaving 6 bases of the junction unmatched. Germline lookup yields CDR1 SGDLS and CDR2 YYNGEE. Here the CDR3 DNA reads TGTGCCAGCAGCTCCGGACTAGCGGGACTTAGCACAGATACGCAGTATTTT. Translated, it gives CASSSGLAGLSTDTQYF.

This clonotype rates as large. The chain joins TRBV9 to TRBJ2-7, with 15 bases fitting TRBD2. Trimming took 3 bases from V and 3 from J; bases not matched to a gene: 7. The CDR3 extends over 17 amino acids. Germline loops: CDR1 SGDLS, CDR2 YYNGEE. DNA for the CDR3: TGTGCCAGCAGCGCTTCAGGACTAGCGGGGGGGCTCTACGAGCAGTACGTC. It encodes CASSASGLAGGLYEQYV.

This clonotype is categorized as medium-sized. The J gene is TRBJ2-2, the V gene TRBV29-1; 7 nucleotides agree with TRBD1. Germline V gene sequence: CDR1 SQVTM, CDR2 ANQGSEA. The CDR3 consists of 13 residues. Unmatched junction bases numbered 5, after V lost 8 bases and J lost 2 bases. The CDR3 DNA is TGCAGCACCCGACAGGGAAACACCGGGGAGCTGTTTTTT. This encodes CSTRQGNTGELFF.

This clonotype was seen ten or more times. The chain combines TRBV6-1 with TRBJ1-1; tentatively, D is TRBD1 (6 bases). Germline values: CDR1 MNHNS, CDR2 SASEGT. V was clipped by 3 bases and J by 1 base, with 9 bases between them. The length of the CDR3 is 14 residues. This CDR3 reads CASSDEQGNTEAFF. The CDR3 coding sequence is TGTGCCAGCAGTGACGAACAGGGGAACACTGAAGCTTTCTTT.

V is TRBV20-1 and J is TRBJ2-1; 7 positions match TRBD2. This CDR3 comprises 14 residues. The germline CDR1 and CDR2 sequences are DFQATT and SNEGSKA (reference sequence). The trim removed 3 bases at V and 5 bases at J, leaving 7 bases unmatched. The CDR3 spells CSASPSGPNNEQFF. DNA for the CDR3: TGCAGTGCTAGCCCTAGCGGCCCGAACAATGAGCAGTTCTTC.

In its sample, this clonotype ranks as medium-sized. The chain couples TRBV28 to TRBJ2-2, with unresolved D. Trimming pared 6 bases from V and 4 bases from J, leaving 12 bases between. Germline V gene data show CDR1 as MDHEN and CDR2 as SYDVKM. This CDR3 is 14 amino acids long. The CDR3 loop reads CASRNQGITGELFF. The CDR3 nucleotides are TGTGCCAGCAGAAACCAAGGGATCACCGGGGAGCTGTTTTTT. Variable domain in full (rest from reference TRBV28 and TRBJ2-2): DVKVTQSSRYLVKRTGEKVFLECVQDMDHENMFWYRQDPGLGLRLIYFSYDVKMKEKGDIPEGYSVSREKKERFSLILESASTNQTSMYLCASRNQGITGELFFGEGSRLTVL.

This clonotype appeared many times. The rearrangement joins TRBV7-2 to TRBJ1-6; D gene unclear. V lost 1 base to trimming and J lost 0 bases, with 10 bases between them. Germline values: CDR1 SGHTA, CDR2 FQGNSA. The CDR3 is 17 amino acids. The CDR3 DNA reads as TGTGCCAGCAGCTTAGGGGCATTAAGCTCCTATAATTCACCCCTCCACTTT. It yields the protein CASSLGALSSYNSPLHF.